One and the same sample provided the 23 T cell receptor beta chains below, sequenced in a study of tumor and adjacent non-tumor tissue in lung cancer. A modified ARM-PCR protocol with three rounds of nested PCR amplified TCRbeta. TCRdb re-called the multiplex PCR reads through MiXCR, storing one row per CDR3 protein. In the table there are over 100,000 distinct CDR3 sequences, about 64% of which are singletons. The template was RNA from unsorted bulk tissue. More than 3 cm separated this lung sample from the edge of the tumor. Material: distant non-tumor lung tissue. These receptors were obtained from a man aged 60 to 75 with non-small cell lung cancer.

Written as DNA, the CDR3 is TGTGCCACCAGCAGAGATGCTATCCAGGGGGGCTACACCTTC. Translated: CATSRDAIQGGYTF. The chain has TRBV15 and TRBJ1-2; tentative D call: TRBD1 (6 bases). The CDR3 is 14 residues long. Trimming pared 0 bases from V and 8 bases from J, leaving 13 bases between. Germline values: CDR1 LNHNV, CDR2 YYDKDF (reference sequence).

Ten or more counts support this clonotype. This chain links TRBV11-1 with TRBJ2-1; the D gene is possibly TRBD1 (6 bases). The length of the CDR3 is 17 residues. Germline-derived CDR1 and CDR2 are SGHAT and FQDESV (reference sequence). V dropped 5 bases and J dropped 5 bases, with 22 bases sitting between them. In DNA form, the CDR3 reads TGTGCCAGCAGCCCTTGCAGCGGCAGGGGTAATAACAATGAGCAGTTCTTC. The encoded protein is CASSPCSGRGNNNEQFF. The full variable domain, rest sourced from reference TRBV11-1 and TRBJ2-1, is EAEVAQSPRYKITEKSQAVAFWCDPISGHATLYWYRQILGQGPELLVQFQDESVVDDSQLPKDRFSAERLKGVDSTLKIQPAELGDSAMYLCASSPCSGRGNNNEQFFGPGTRLTVL.

This clonotype was detected once. Mismatch with germline at one junction end may stem from a read error. The chain carries TRBV29-1 and TRBJ2-3; TRBD1 matches 7 bases. The CDR3 covers 18 residues. Germline loops: CDR1 SQVTM, CDR2 ANQGSEA. The CDR3 reads CIVDIGTRGLVGTDTQYF. CDR3 coding DNA: TGCATCGTTGATATAGGGACGAGGGGGCTGGTAGGAACAGATACGCAGTATTTT.

The table lists this clonotype with a count of one. The junction departs from germline at one end; a sequencing error may be responsible. This sequence joins TRBV28 and TRBJ2-3; no clear D. The CDR3 totals 11 residues. Germline V gene data show CDR1 as MDHEN and CDR2 as SYDVKM. The CDR3 DNA is TGTGCCAGCTCGGAGCTAGATATGCAGTATTTT. Its protein is CASSELDMQYF.

For this clonotype: Compared with germline, one end of the junction differs, possibly owing to a read error. V and J are TRBV6-2 or TRBV6-3 and TRBJ2-1; TRBD1 or TRBD2 may be the D gene (5 bases each). Germline V lookup: CDR1 MNHEY, CDR2 SVGEGT. The CDR3 is 15 amino acids. The CDR3 spells CASSYLGTSNSEQFF. Here the CDR3 DNA reads TGTGCCAGCAGTTACCTCGGGACGTCCAACAGTGAGCAATTCTTC.

This clonotype was counted once. CDR3 sequence reads: CASGYRTDTQYF. The CDR3 bases are TGTGCCAGCGGGTATAGAACAGATACGCAGTATTTT. The chain recombines TRBV11-3 with TRBJ2-3, with D uncertain. Germline V gene data show CDR1 as SGHNT and CDR2 as YENEEA. The V end was cut by 8 bases, the J end by 3 bases, with 9 bases between. CDR3 length equals 12 residues. The whole variable domain, remainder taken from reference TRBV11-3 and TRBJ2-3, is EAGVVQSPRYKIIEKKQPVAFWCNPISGHNTLYWYLQNLGQGPELLIRYENEEAVDDSQLPKDRFSAERLKGVDSTLKIQPAELGDSAVYLCASGYRTDTQYFGPGTRLTVL.

This chain uses TRBV29-1 with TRBJ1-1; 8 bases align to TRBD1. The CDR3 covers 12 residues. The V gene end was trimmed by 8 bases and the J gene end by 7 bases; junction bases not matched to a gene: 9. CDR1 and CDR2 from the germline V gene are SQVTM and ANQGSEA. The CDR3 DNA is TGCAGCACGAGGACAGGGAAAAGTGAAGCTTTCTTT. Its protein product is CSTRTGKSEAFF.

Remarks on this clonotype: The junction does not match germline at one end; this may be a read error. The rearrangement links TRBV11-3 to TRBJ2-2, with 8 bases matching TRBD1. The CDR3 loop spans 14 amino acids. CDR1 is SGHNT and CDR2 is YENEEA in the germline V gene. CDR3 in amino acids: CVSSPEELTGGLFF. The CDR3 DNA reads as TGTGTCAGCAGCCCCGAGGAGCTCACAGGGGGGCTGTTTTTT.

There are a few counts of this clonotype. This chain connects TRBV2 to TRBJ2-1; D possibly corresponds to TRBD2 (6 bases). The CDR3 is made up of 14 amino acids. Germline CDR1 SNHLY, CDR2 FYNNEI. V lost 1 base and J lost 4, with 8 bases in between. CDR3 loop: CASSEGEAYNEQFF. In DNA, the CDR3 is TGTGCCAGCAGTGAAGGGGAGGCTTACAATGAGCAGTTCTTC.

With regard to this clonotype: A junction boundary mismatches the germline segment, possibly from a read error. The V call is TRBV4-2, the J call TRBJ1-5; D gene unclear. This CDR3 region has 14 residues. CDR1 is LGHNA, CDR2 YNFKEQ, per germline. The CDR3 spells CVSNQLSSNQPQHF. The CDR3 DNA sequence: TGTGTCAGCAACCAACTCTCATCTAATCAGCCCCAGCATTTT.

Only one count was recorded for this clonotype. A read error may explain this, as a much larger clone is one base away. The chain has TRBV25-1 and TRBJ2-1, with D perhaps assigned TRBD1 or TRBD2 (5 bases each). From germline, CDR1 is MGHDK and CDR2 SYGVNS. This CDR3 region has 12 residues. V dropped 10 bases and J dropped 3 bases, with 10 bases sitting between them. CDR3 DNA sequence: TGTGCCACGGGACCGGTCTACAATGAGCAGTTCTTC. Residues: CATGPVYNEQFF. The full variable domain, with the rest looked up from reference TRBV25-1 and TRBJ2-1, is EADIYQTPRYLVIGTGKKITLECSQTMGHDKMYWYQQDPGMELHLIHYSYGVNSTEKGDLSSESTVSRIRTEHFPLTLESARPSHTSQYLCATGPVYNEQFFGPGTRLTVL.

This chain joins TRBV28 and TRBJ2-7, with D perhaps matching TRBD1 or TRBD2 (5 bases each). This CDR3 has 17 residues. V was clipped by 5 bases and J by 0 bases, with 20 bases between them. Germline V gene data show CDR1 as MDHEN and CDR2 as SYDVKM. The CDR3 reads CASSPNLGDRSSYEQYF. CDR3 nucleotides: TGTGCCAGCAGTCCGAACTTGGGGGACCGGAGCTCCTACGAGCAGTACTTC.

This clonotype was recorded many times. J is TRBJ2-1 and V is TRBV7-9; no reliable D call. CDR1 and CDR2 (germline): SEHNR, FQNEAQ (reference sequence). This CDR3 comprises 16 residues. Trimming took off 5 bases at V and 0 bases at J, with 14 bases between the two ends. CDR3 residues: CASSPETGSSYNEQFF. For the CDR3, the DNA is TGTGCCAGCAGCCCTGAGACTGGAAGCTCCTACAATGAGCAGTTCTTC.

This CDR3 is CASSLSGGDTGELFF. The CDR3 DNA is TGTGCCAGCAGCTTATCGGGTGGCGACACCGGGGAGCTGTTTTTT. J is TRBJ2-2 and V is TRBV13; D call uncertain. Germline V gives CDR1 PRHDT, CDR2 FYEKMQ (reference sequence). The germline V and J ends were trimmed by 2 bases and 3 bases, with 10 bases remaining between them. This CDR3 has 15 amino acids.

About this clonotype itself: With a much larger clone just one base away, this may be a read error. Written as DNA, the CDR3 is TGCGCCAGCGTGTGGGACAGTCAAGAGACCCAGTACTTC. Its translation: CASVWDSQETQYF. V and J are TRBV10-2 and TRBJ2-5, with TRBD1 matching over 7 bases. Trimming cost V 8 bases and J 2 bases; bases outside gene matches: 5. Germline lookup yields CDR1 WSHSY and CDR2 SAAADI. The CDR3 extends over 13 amino acids.

Worth noting for this clonotype: A single base separates this from a much larger clone, so it may be a read error. The chain recombines TRBV6-2 or TRBV6-3 with TRBJ2-2; 10 bases fit TRBD2. The CDR3 length is 19 residues. Germline-derived CDR1 and CDR2 are MNHEY and SVGEGT. The CDR3 spells CASSATTGRLAGDTWELFF. In nucleotides, the CDR3 is TGTGCCAGCAGTGCAACTACAGGGAGGCTAGCGGGAGACACCTGGGAGCTGTTTTTT.

Many counts were recorded for this clonotype. V is TRBV10-3 and J is TRBJ1-6; 7 positions match TRBD1. The CDR3 runs to 14 residues. V gave up 6 bases and J gave up 12 bases; unmatched junction bases: 11. Germline V gene lookup returns CDR1 ENHRY and CDR2 SYGVKD. The CDR3 here is CAISPGQHGRPLHF. Here the CDR3 DNA reads TGTGCCATCAGCCCGGGACAGCACGGGAGACCCCTCCACTTT.

With regard to this clonotype: Relative to the germline gene, one junction end is altered; a read error may explain this. The J gene is TRBJ2-1, the V gene TRBV6-1; a weak D match, TRBD1 (5 bases). The CDR3 consists of 15 residues. Germline-derived CDR1 and CDR2 are MNHNS and SASEGT. The CDR3 DNA follows: TGTGCCAGCGGTGAAGCAGGGTTTCCCTACAATGAGCAGTTCTTC. This sequence encodes CASGEAGFPYNEQFF.

V is TRBV11-1 and J is TRBJ1-1; no definite D call. Germline V gene lookup returns CDR1 SGHAT and CDR2 FQDESV (reference sequence). CDR3 size: 14 residues. The CDR3 DNA is TGTGCAAACAGCATATCGGCGGGCGAGACTGAAGCTTTCTTT. Its translation is CANSISAGETEAFF.

The chain links TRBV13 to TRBJ2-1, with TRBD2 as a possible D gene (6 bases). Germline V lookup: CDR1 PRHDT, CDR2 FYEKMQ (reference sequence). There are 14 residues in the CDR3. V was clipped by 2 bases and J by 11 bases, with 16 bases between them. CDR3 nucleotide sequence: TGTGCCAGCAGCTTACGTGGAGGGGTGGATAAGCAGTTCTTC. Its translation is CASSLRGGVDKQFF.

A word on this clonotype: It is likely a read error, because the conserved phenylalanine at the end of the CDR3 is missing. The chain uses TRBV4-1 and TRBJ2-5; D unclear. This CDR3 region has 16 residues. V was trimmed by 2 bases and J by 1 base, leaving 14 bases between them. Per the germline V gene, CDR1 is MGHRA and CDR2 is YSYEKL. For the CDR3, the DNA is TGCGCCAGCAGCCAAAACCCAGGACGCCTCCAAGAGACCCAGTACTTA. It translates to CASSQNPGRLQETQYL.

Turning to this clonotype: A junction end diverges from the germline sequence, so it may reflect a read error. This chain joins TRBV6-5 and TRBJ2-2; D possibly uses TRBD1 or TRBD2 (5 bases each). The CDR3 runs 13 residues. Germline V gene lookup returns CDR1 MNHEY and CDR2 SVGAGI. The CDR3 DNA reads as TGTGCCAGCAGAAGAACTGGGGCCGGGGAGCTGCTTTTT. Translation gives CASRRTGAGELLF.

On this clonotype itself: Since a much larger clone is just one base distant, this may be a read error. The chain carries TRBV12-3 or TRBV12-4 and TRBJ2-3, with a tentative D call TRBD1 (6 bases). The CDR3 totals 14 residues. The ends were cut back, 6 bases at V and 3 bases at J, with 13 bases in the middle. The CDR3 reads CASRSDRWTDTQYF. As DNA, the CDR3 is TGTGCCAGCAGATCAGACAGGTGGACAGATACGCAGTATTTT.